A selection of T cell receptor beta chains follows, all from one sample in a study of T cells after yellow fever vaccination. TCRdb processed the 5' RACE reads anew with MiXCR; each CDR3 protein has one entry. The repertoire includes around 310,000 distinct CDR3 sequences, around 4.4% of them detected once, and around 19% sits in the top ten. The source material was PBMCs, sampled 15 days after the yellow fever booster vaccination. Receptors were obtained from a man in his late teens or twenties who received the YFV17D yellow fever vaccine. The CDR3 runs from the conserved cysteine through the conserved F or W. The order of the fields is J gene, V gene, clone size, D gene, CDR3 DNA, CDR3 protein. D genes are given only for firm matches. Not all rows give a size; the values are once, few, many and, for expanded clones, a class.

TRBJ2-3,TRBV9,-,-,TGTGCCAGCAGCGTAGGGGAAGGCACAGATACGCAGTATTTT,CASSVGEGTDTQYF
TRBJ1-2,TRBV5-1,many,-,TGCGCCAGCAGCTTGGCCCGGGGGGCTAACTATGGCTACACCTTC,CASSLARGANYGYTF
TRBJ2-2,TRBV7-6,few,TRBD2,TGTGCCAGCGGGACTACGCTGGGGGAGCTGTTTTTT,CASGTTLGELFF
TRBJ2-7,TRBV5-1,many,TRBD1,TGCGCCAGCAGCTTGGGGGACAGGAAGTACTTC,CASSLGDRKYF
TRBJ2-5,TRBV20-1,-,-,TGCAGTGCTATAAATTCGATGGGGCAAGAGACCCAGTACTTC,CSAINSMGQETQYF
TRBJ1-3,TRBV5-1,few,-,TGCGCCAGCAGCTTGGTAGGGTCGGTTTCTGGAAACACCATATATTTT,CASSLVGSVSGNTIYF
TRBJ2-1,TRBV6-2/TRBV6-3,many,TRBD2,TGTGCCAGCAGTGGACTAGCGGGGGGGGGCTCCTACAATGAGCAGTTCTTC,CASSGLAGGGSYNEQFF
TRBJ1-6,TRBV5-1,few,TRBD1,TGCGCCAGCCAACTATCGGGACAGGGAAATTCACCCCTCCACTTT,CASQLSGQGNSPLHF
TRBJ1-5,TRBV3-1,many,-,TGTGCCAGCAGCCAAGAGGCGGGTCAGCCCCAGCATTTT,CASSQEAGQPQHF
TRBJ2-7,TRBV2,many,-,TGTGCCACCTTCCGTCGGGACAACTACGAGCAGTACTTC,CATFRRDNYEQYF
TRBJ1-4,TRBV5-1,-,-,TGCGCCAGCAGCTTGGGGCTGCGGGAGGGTTTTAATGAAAAACTGTTTTTT,CASSLGLREGFNEKLFF
TRBJ2-1,TRBV29-1,many,-,TGCAGCGTTGCCAGGGATAGCTCCTACAATGAGCAGTTCTTC,CSVARDSSYNEQFF
TRBJ1-6,TRBV28,few,-,TGTGCCAGCAGCTCAGCGGGGGCAGGGTCACCCCTCCACTTT,CASSSAGAGSPLHF
TRBJ2-5,TRBV7-2,many,TRBD2,TGTGCCAGCAAGTCCTGGCGGGGGGGCCAAGAGACCCAGTACTTC,CASKSWRGGQETQYF
TRBJ2-1,TRBV20-1,many,-,TGCAGTGCTCTCATGCATGAGCAGTTCTTC,CSALMHEQFF
TRBJ2-3,TRBV7-2,-,TRBD2,TGTGCCAGCAGCTTGACTAGCGGGGGTTCAGATACGCAGTATTTT,CASSLTSGGSDTQYF
TRBJ2-3,TRBV18,-,-,TGTGCCAGCTCACCACTTAGCACAGATACGCAGTATTTT,CASSPLSTDTQYF
TRBJ2-3,TRBV6-5,many,-,TGTGCCAGCAGTTGGTCCTGGGCTACAGATACGCAGTATTTT,CASSWSWATDTQYF
TRBJ1-6,TRBV5-1,many,-,TGCGCCAGCAGCCCCCTTAGCTCCTATAATTCACCCCTCCACTTT,CASSPLSSYNSPLHF
TRBJ1-4,TRBV12-3/TRBV12-4,many,-,TGTGCCAGCAGTTCCGGAGGGGCAACTAATGAAAAACTGTTTTTT,CASSSGGATNEKLFF
TRBJ2-5,TRBV24-1,-,-,TGTGCCACCAGTGATTCAGGGACCTCAGGAGAGACCCAGTACTTC,CATSDSGTSGETQYF
TRBJ2-7,TRBV30,few,-,TGTGCCTGGAGTTTTTACGAATCCTACGAGCAGTACTTC,CAWSFYESYEQYF